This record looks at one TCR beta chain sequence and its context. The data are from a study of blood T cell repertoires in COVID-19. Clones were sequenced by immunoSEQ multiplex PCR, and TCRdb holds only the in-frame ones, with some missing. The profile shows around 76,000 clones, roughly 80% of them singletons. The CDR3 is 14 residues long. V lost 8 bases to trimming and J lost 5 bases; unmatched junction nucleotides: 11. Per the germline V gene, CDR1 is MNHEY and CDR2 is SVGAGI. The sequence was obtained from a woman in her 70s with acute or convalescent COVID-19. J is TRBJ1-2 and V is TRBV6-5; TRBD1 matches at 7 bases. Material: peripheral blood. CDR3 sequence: CASLGAGQLYGYTF. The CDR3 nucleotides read TGTGCCAGCCTTGGTGCGGGACAGCTGTATGGCTACACCTTC.